A few counts support the clone carrying this T cell receptor beta chain. With 6 bases removed from V and 8 bases from J, the gap between germline ends came to 10 bases. Germline V gene sequence: CDR1 MNHEY, CDR2 SVGAGI. This CDR3 is built from 11 residues. This entry is derived from a study of shared clonotypes between healthy human individuals. Naive CD8 cells comprised CD45RO-negative, CCR7-positively selected cells, excluding terminally differentiated effector memory CD45RA+ cells. The table came from immunoSEQ multiplex PCR; TCRdb's copy has only in-frame clones and leaves some out. Of approximately 2,200,000 clones detected, 90% to 95% appear once; the ten largest clones hold approximately 1.7%.

The origin of this receptor is a man younger than 30 in good health. Some clones in this sample may be carry-over from other donors' samples. V is TRBV6-5 and J is TRBJ1-2; D ambiguous. The sequencing sample was made of naive CD8+ T cells from PBMCs. CDR3 sequence reads: CASRSFAGYTF. The CDR3 nucleotides are TGTGCCAGCAGATCATTCGCGGGCTACACCTTC.